This T cell receptor (beta chain) was documented in a study of identical twins. Findings and caveats of the study: Excess sharing between twins was weaker in beta out-of-frame sequences. Modeled out-of-frame TCR alpha sharing in monozygotic twins fell below observed levels. Insertions ran lower in abundant cord blood beta clonotypes, though not in memory repertoires.

TCRdb fed the 5' RACE reads into MiXCR, producing one record per CDR3 protein. Of 1.5 million to 2 million distinct CDR3 sequences listed, less than 35% were seen once; the top ten hold 0.25% to 0.3%. Concerning this clonotype itself: Its specificity is unknown.

Trimming cost V 8 bases and J 7 bases, with 11 bases left between them. CDR3 length: 12 amino acids. Germline V CDR1 and CDR2: ENHRY, SYGVKD. The TCR was taken from a newborn girl in good health. This chain joins TRBV10-3 and TRBJ1-4; a weak D match, TRBD1 (6 bases). Sequenced material: cord blood. The chain's CDR3 is CAIRGAGEKLFF. The CDR3 DNA is TGTGCCATCCGGGGGGCAGGTGAAAAACTGTTTTTT.